The rows below give T cell receptor beta chains drawn from one sample of a study of vaccination and CD4 T cells after COVID-19. TCRdb reprocessed the PCR reads via MiXCR and lists one record per CDR3 protein. The profile shows about 9,600 distinct CDR3 sequences, 25% to 35% of them singletons. These receptors have no known antigen. Sequencing was performed on CD4+ T cells from blood, cultured in vitro, taken after SARS-CoV-2 vaccination. The receptors derive from a human donor who had recovered from COVID-19. The CDR3 runs from the conserved cysteine through the conserved F or W. Each record gives: V gene, D gene, clone size, CDR3 length, J gene, CDR3 protein, CDR3 DNA. A D gene is named only where the DNA matches it firmly. Expanded clones get a size class; other rows say once, few or many, or leave the size out.

TRBV6-1	NA	NA	14	TRBJ2-7	CASSRQGLNGEQYF	TGTGCCAGCAGCCGACAAGGTCTGAATGGAGAGCAGTACTTC
TRBV6-2/TRBV6-3	NA	few	14	TRBJ2-7	CASSSPLHPYEQYF	TGTGCCAGCAGTAGCCCACTACACCCCTACGAGCAGTACTTC
TRBV6-2/TRBV6-3	NA	NA	13	TRBJ1-4	CASKPGGGEKLFF	TGTGCCAGCAAGCCGGGTGGTGGTGAAAAACTGTTTTTT
TRBV7-8	TRBD1	NA	15	TRBJ1-4	CASSQDRDSNEKLFF	TGTGCCAGCAGCCAAGACCGGGACAGCAATGAAAAACTGTTTTTT
TRBV7-6	TRBD2	NA	18	TRBJ2-1	CASSRRSGRGASYNEQFF	TGTGCCAGCAGCCGACGCAGCGGGAGGGGGGCCTCCTACAATGAGCAGTTCTTC
TRBV7-2	NA	NA	15	TRBJ2-3	CASSLGDLKTDTQYF	TGTGCCAGCAGCTTAGGGGACCTTAAGACAGATACGCAGTATTTT
TRBV20-1	NA	few	15	TRBJ2-7	CSASFGNRADYEQYF	TGCAGTGCTAGTTTCGGGAATAGGGCTGACTACGAGCAGTACTTC
TRBV7-2	TRBD1	NA	14	TRBJ1-2	CASSPERTGIGYTF	TGTGCCAGCAGCCCCGAACGGACAGGGATTGGCTACACCTTC
TRBV25-1	TRBD2	few	16	TRBJ2-1	CASNLAGAGGRDEQFF	TGTGCCAGCAACTTAGCGGGAGCGGGGGGTAGGGATGAGCAGTTCTTC
TRBV19	NA	NA	13	TRBJ2-7	CASSIRTDYEQYF	TGTGCCAGTAGTATACGGACGGACTACGAGCAGTACTTC
TRBV19	NA	NA	14	TRBJ1-5	CASKPGSARQPQHF	TGTGCCAGTAAACCGGGGAGCGCGAGGCAGCCCCAGCATTTT
TRBV28	NA	NA	11	TRBJ1-2	CASSDNRACTF	TGTGCCAGCAGTGACAACCGAGCATGCACCTTC
TRBV28	NA	NA	19	TRBJ2-7	CASSFWEMVTGTFLLEQYF	TGTGCCAGCAGTTTCTGGGAAATGGTCACCGGGACTTTCCTCTTAGAGCAGTACTTC
TRBV20-1	NA	few	15	TRBJ2-7	CSAQPPVAAPYEQYF	TGCAGTGCGCAGCCCCCGGTAGCGGCCCCCTACGAGCAGTACTTC
TRBV28	TRBD1	NA	15	TRBJ1-6	CASSSRQGSNSPLHF	TGTGCCAGCAGTTCTAGACAGGGGTCGAATTCACCCCTCCACTTT
TRBV7-9	NA	few	14	TRBJ2-5	CASSRAGGQETQYF	TGTGCCAGCAGCAGAGCGGGCGGGCAAGAGACCCAGTACTTC
TRBV20-1	NA	NA	11	TRBJ2-5	CSARAAETQYF	TGCAGTGCTAGGGCAGCGGAGACCCAGTACTTC
TRBV20-1	TRBD2	few	14	TRBJ2-7	CSATGTSGTYEQYF	TGCAGTGCTACCGGGACTAGCGGTACCTACGAGCAGTACTTC
TRBV7-2	NA	NA	13	TRBJ2-1	CASSDGTYNEQFF	TGTGCCAGCAGCGATGGAACTTACAATGAGCAGTTCTTC
TRBV20-1	NA	NA	15	TRBJ1-3	CSARNPSLSGNTIYF	TGCAGTGCTAGGAACCCCAGCCTCTCTGGAAACACCATATATTTT
TRBV7-3	NA	NA	15	TRBJ2-6	CASSLSPSGANVLTF	TGTGCCAGCAGCCTCTCCCCGTCTGGGGCCAACGTCCTGACTTTC
TRBV7-3	TRBD2	few	16	TRBJ2-1	CASSLQYGLAANEQFF	TGTGCCAGCAGCTTACAGTACGGACTAGCGGCCAATGAGCAGTTCTTC
TRBV5-4	NA	few	15	TRBJ2-3	CASSLGRWGADTQYF	TGTGCCAGCAGCTTGGGTCGGTGGGGGGCAGATACGCAGTATTTT
TRBV7-2	NA	few	14	TRBJ1-5	CASSLGQTNEPQHF	TGTGCCAGCAGCTTAGGTCAGACAAACGAGCCCCAGCATTTT
TRBV20-1	NA	few	14	TRBJ2-7	CSAIWVGGTYEQYF	TGCAGTGCGATATGGGTTGGGGGGACCTACGAGCAGTACTTC
TRBV4-1	TRBD1	NA	17	TRBJ2-1	CASSQGTGNGIYNEQFF	TGCGCCAGCAGCCAGGGGACAGGGAACGGAATTTACAATGAGCAGTTCTTC
TRBV27	NA	NA	14	TRBJ1-2	CASRLTVGRDGYIF	TGTGCCAGCAGACTAACTGTGGGGCGGGATGGCTACATCTTC
TRBV6-2/TRBV6-3	NA	few	14	TRBJ2-5	CATRRGGGAETQYF	TGTGCCACCAGACGGGGAGGGGGCGCGGAGACCCAGTACTTC
TRBV20-1	NA	NA	13	TRBJ2-3	CSAVAREQDTQYF	TGCAGTGCGGTGGCACGGGAGCAAGATACGCAGTATTTT